These 13 T cell receptor beta chains came from one sample sequenced in a study of cytomegalovirus exposure and HLA in healthy donors (dated by TCRdb to 2016 to 2017). The library came from the immunoSEQ multiplex PCR assay. The multiplex PCR relied on a mix of 60 forward primers for TCR Vbeta segments and 13 reverse primers for TCR Jbeta segments. Drawn from immuneACCESS, this table holds only the in-frame rearrangements with V and J called that TCRdb kept. Clones are partly lost; checked studies trace under half to an unresolved V gene and leave the rest unexplained. Counted in this sample were about 140,000 clones; roughly 77% of them appeared once. The ten largest clones represent 1.5% to 2% of the sample. Specimen: PBMCs. Source of these receptors: a young woman in good health and CMV-seronegative.

The chain joins TRBV5-6 to TRBJ1-1; a weak D match, TRBD1 (6 bases). The CDR3 is made up of 17 amino acids. The germline gives CDR1 SGHDT, CDR2 YYEEEE. V shed 0 bases and J shed 0 bases, with 15 bases lying between them. The CDR3 sequence: CASSLAAGASMNTEAFF. The CDR3 nucleotides read TGTGCCAGCAGCTTGGCTGCAGGGGCTAGTATGAACACTGAAGCTTTCTTT. Using reference TRBV5-6 and TRBJ1-1 for the parts outside the CDR3, the full variable domain is DAGVTQSPTHLIKTRGQQVTLRCSPKSGHDTVSWYQQALGQGPQFIFQYYEEEERQRGNFPDRFSGHQFPNYSSELNVNALLLGDSALYLCASSLAAGASMNTEAFFGQGTRLTVV.

The chain is built from TRBV7-3 and TRBJ2-3; 7 bases are a match to TRBD1. The germline V gene encodes CDR1 SGHTA and CDR2 FQGTGA. The CDR3 contains 14 residues. Trimming cost V 5 bases and J 4 bases; bases outside gene matches: 6. CDR3 residues: CASSKYTGADTQYF. CDR3 DNA: TGTGCCAGCAGCAAATATACAGGGGCAGATACGCAGTATTTT.

This chain connects TRBV5-1 to TRBJ1-2; 9 bases map to TRBD1. This CDR3 has 14 amino acids. J gave up 6 bases and V 4 bases, and 7 bases lay outside the gene matches. Germline CDR1 and CDR2: SGHRS and YFSETQ. The CDR3 loop is CASSIGQGLDGYTF. In nucleotides, the CDR3 is TGCGCCAGCAGCATAGGACAGGGGTTGGATGGCTACACCTTC.

Of note for this clone: At the DNA level, this CDR3 is encoded by other sequences in the same sample as well. The chain recombines TRBV4-2 with TRBJ1-2; TRBD1 is a possible D gene (5 bases). Trimming took 1 base from V and 4 from J, leaving 10 bases between them. The CDR3 covers 14 residues. Germline V gene lookup returns CDR1 LGHNA and CDR2 YNFKEQ. The CDR3 sequence: CASSQGTGGYGYTF. The CDR3 DNA is TGTGCCAGCAGCCAAGGGACGGGGGGCTATGGCTACACCTTC.

V gene TRBV5-8 combines with J gene TRBJ1-2; the D gene is possibly TRBD1 (5 bases). This CDR3 is built from 14 residues. V gave up 0 bases and J gave up 3 bases, with 9 bases separating them. Germline lookup yields CDR1 SGHTS and CDR2 YDEGEE. The CDR3 DNA follows: TGTGCCAGCAGCTTGGCCGCCAGGGACTATGGCTACACCTTC. Amino acid sequence: CASSLAARDYGYTF.

The V and J genes are TRBV9 and TRBJ2-3; possibly TRBD1 for D (5 bases). The CDR3 contains 14 residues. The germline CDR1 and CDR2 sequences are SGDLS and YYNGEE. Trimming shortened V by 0 bases and J by 2 bases, and 7 bases separated the two germline ends. The CDR3 loop is CASSVGTHTDTQYF. CDR3 sequence (DNA): TGTGCCAGCAGCGTAGGGACACACACAGATACGCAGTATTTT.

This chain links TRBV11-3 with TRBJ2-2; D remains unclear. V lost 5 bases, J lost 2 bases, and 18 bases lay in between. The CDR3 runs 17 residues. Germline V lookup: CDR1 SGHNT, CDR2 YENEEA. DNA of the CDR3: TGTGCCAGCAGCCGAGATCAGTTTCGGGTCAACACCGGGGAGCTGTTTTTT. Translating it yields CASSRDQFRVNTGELFF.

This clone was seen more than once but under ten times. The chain has TRBV5-4 and TRBJ2-1; D possibly corresponds to TRBD1 (6 bases). The germline gives CDR1 SGHNT, CDR2 YYREEE (reference sequence). Trimming removed 0 bases at V and 5 bases at J, with 15 bases between. This CDR3 contains 16 residues. CDR3 sequence (DNA): TGTGCCAGCAGCTTGGTTGGCAGGGGTACCCACAATGAGCAGTTCTTC. Translation: CASSLVGRGTHNEQFF.

The rearrangement links TRBV5-1 to TRBJ1-1; no firm D call. The CDR3 contains 13 residues. V dropped 5 bases and J dropped 1 base, with 9 bases sitting between them. The germline V gene encodes CDR1 SGHRS and CDR2 YFSETQ. CDR3 coding DNA: TGCGCCAGCAGGGCGGAGGGGAACACTGAAGCTTTCTTT. This encodes CASRAEGNTEAFF.

The chain combines TRBV30 with TRBJ2-5; 8 bases fit TRBD2. The DNA matches TRBJ2-7 better at its end, which makes the J call doubtful. The CDR3 runs to 15 residues. Germline V gene sequence: CDR1 GTSNPN, CDR2 SVGIG (reference sequence). Here the CDR3 DNA reads TGTGCCTGGAGTTTGAGCGGGGGTTGGCCCTACGAGCAGTACTTC. Amino acids: CAWSLSGGWPYEQYF.

This chain uses TRBV19 with TRBJ1-6; D unresolved. The V gene's germline CDR1 is LNHDA and CDR2 SQIVND (reference sequence). V was clipped by 3 bases and J by 8 bases, with 20 bases between them. The CDR3 covers 17 residues. CDR3 sequence (DNA): TGTGCCAGTAGTATGAAGGGCCGGGCGGGAGAGGATTCACCCCTCCACTTT. Translating gives CASSMKGRAGEDSPLHF.

The DNA for the CDR3 is TGTGCCAGCAGTTTCGGACACGTTTACAATGAGCAGTTCTTC. Translated, it gives CASSFGHVYNEQFF. This rearrangement joins TRBV28 to TRBJ2-1, with a tentative D call TRBD1 (5 bases). Germline CDR1 is MDHEN and CDR2 is SYDVKM. This CDR3 is built from 14 residues. Trimming shortened V by 3 bases and J by 4 bases, and 10 bases separated the two germline ends.

V gene TRBV5-1 combines with J gene TRBJ1-2; D perhaps matches TRBD1 (6 bases). The CDR3 runs 15 residues. Deletions cut 0 bases from V and 8 bases from J, with 17 bases between. The germline CDR1 and CDR2 sequences are SGHRS and YFSETQ. CDR3 loop: CASSLATGPPRGYTF. The CDR3 nucleotides read TGCGCCAGCAGCTTGGCGACAGGCCCTCCGAGGGGCTACACCTTC.